This TCR beta chain was documented in a study of blood T cells in healthy people across ages (dated by TCRdb to between 2014 and 2017). In the study overall: In model experiments, template switching captured roughly one uniquely barcoded TCR beta cDNA molecule for every two T cells. The donors were divided into four age groups: young (average approximately 17 years), middle-aged (almost 40), aged (approximately 59) and long-lived (more than 75). The study measured age-related changes in TCR beta repertoire diversity using deep sequencing normalized with unique cDNA molecular identifiers. Using the same blood draw, the study looked at two additional independent replicas of 1 million unique cDNA reads for two donors, one aged 18 to 30 and the other aged 80 or older. To avoid experimental bias, donors of different ages were spread randomly across the sequencing lanes.

Trimmed from V: 4 bases; trimmed from J: 6 bases; junction bases lacking a gene match: 6. The germline V gene gives CDR1 as SGHRS and CDR2 as YFSETQ. Measured from the cysteine to the phenylalanine, the CDR3 is 14 residues long. Only CDR3 DNA remains: 42 bases, in frame from the first base. The library was generated by 5' RACE. Sequencing used an Illumina HiSeq 2500. A second PCR of about 6 to 11 cycles was run with a J-beta primer mix and a sample-barcoded 5' primer. A unique molecular identifier was introduced onto each TCR beta cDNA molecule by a template-switch 5' adaptor carrying 12 random nucleotides. Each sample yielded at least 3 million CDR3-containing paired-end reads. First-strand cDNA synthesis was performed from all RNA using the Mint cDNA synthesis kit, with priming by a TRBC-specific oligonucleotide. Following uracil-DNA glycosylase treatment, all cDNA underwent a first 18-cycle PCR with the universal primers M1SS and BC2_uni_R. As for the original processing: Normalization of each sample was performed by random selection of 1 million high-quality reads, each carrying a distinct molecular identifier. Reads sharing molecular identifiers were discarded rather than binned into consensus sequences. MiTCR, run with a Q25 quality threshold and the strictest error-elimination algorithm, handled CDR3 identification, clonotype clustering and error correction. A nonparametric unseen species model with Euler transformation was used to estimate lower-bound total TCR beta diversity. TCRdb reworked the public reads: Q25 trimming with fastp, MiXCR clone assembly, productive beta chains retained. Rows with one shared CDR3 protein collapse into an entry with the most common genes and DNA. Here the V and J calls rest on TCRdb's processing, not on the authors' analysis. The sample profile shows about 830,000 distinct CDR3 sequences; 62% of them were found once. The ten biggest clones cover 28% of the sample.

Comments on this clonotype: This receptor's antigen is unknown. No base quality information exists; no much larger clone differs at one position.

The donors were under 40 Caucasian individuals from Russia, aged roughly 6 to 100 years, who were systemically healthy. About 10 milliliters of peripheral blood were drawn from each donor into EDTA-treated Vacutainer tubes. PBMCs were isolated by Ficoll-Paque density-gradient centrifugation, with at least 6 million obtained per sample. Trizol reagent was used to extract total RNA from PBMCs, with at least 6 micrograms per sample. For every donor, flow cytometry on a PBMC aliquot measured the percentage of naive CD45RAhigh/CD27high T cells. Study-wide findings and limitations: Observed TCR beta diversity per million T cells fell roughly linearly with age, and a significant reduction was already apparent by age about 36. Because donor CMV infection status was unknown, age-related changes in expanded clonotypes were potentially confounded. The long-lived group showed more naive CD4+ T cells, fewer expanded clones and increased TCR diversity than the aged group, suggesting age selection. Bulk unsorted PBMC profiling prevented conclusive comparison of naive and antigen-experienced compartments. Estimates of total diversity from one million sequenced T cells were regarded as lower bounds and underestimates. The percentage of naive T cells measured by flow cytometry correlated strongly with observed TCR beta diversity.

This receptor was taken from a man aged 25-45 years in good health. The chain uses TRBV5-1 and TRBJ1-5; a stretch of 8 junction bases matches TRBD1. The sequenced sample consisted of blood. The DNA is TGCGCCAGCAGCGCCGACAGGGGAGGTCAGCCCCAGCATTTT. Its coded protein is CASSADRGGQPQHF. With the portions outside the CDR3 filled from the reference TRBV5-1 and TRBJ1-5 genes, the complete variable region becomes KAGVTQTPRYLIKTRGQQVTLSCSPISGHRSVSWYQQTPGQGLQFLFEYFSETQRNKGNFPGRFSGRQFSNSRSEMNVSTLELGDSALYLCASSADRGGQPQHFGDGTRLSIL.